Shown below are 21 T cell receptor beta chains from a single sample sequenced in a study of B cell selection in AIRE deficiency. CD4+CD127+ cells were sorted as the conventional CD4 T cells. Profiling relied on immunoSEQ multiplex PCR, and the TCRdb table lists in-frame clones only, not all of them. The sample has 20,000 to 30,000 clones, around 96% seen once. The sample taken for sequencing was CD4+CD127+ conventional T cells sorted from PBMCs. Receptors were obtained from a human donor in good health.

A note on this clone: Other DNA sequences in the same sample also yield this CDR3. The chain is built from TRBV5-1 and TRBJ2-7; 7 nucleotides match TRBD1. The CDR3 is made up of 14 amino acids. V lost 2 bases to trimming and J lost 2 bases; unmatched junction nucleotides: 4. Per germline, CDR1 SGHRS and CDR2 YFSETQ. CDR3 sequence: CASSFRDRAYEQYF. In nucleotides, the CDR3 is TGCGCCAGCAGCTTCCGGGACAGAGCCTACGAGCAGTACTTC.

J is TRBJ1-2 and V is TRBV6-6; D not certain. The CDR3 extends over 14 amino acids. The V and J ends lost 0 bases and 5 bases respectively, with 10 bases between them. CDR1 is MNHNY and CDR2 is SVGAGI in the germline V gene (reference sequence). The CDR3, as DNA: TGTGCCAGCAGTTACTCCTCGGGGTGGTATGGCTACACCTTC. This codes for CASSYSSGWYGYTF.

The rearrangement links TRBV9 to TRBJ2-5; D perhaps matches TRBD1 (5 bases). Trimming shortened V by 7 bases and J by 1 base, and 11 bases separated the two germline ends. This CDR3 has 13 amino acids. Germline V gene sequence: CDR1 SGDLS, CDR2 YYNGEE. The CDR3 loop reads CASSPQGQETQYF. For the CDR3, the DNA is TGTGCCAGCTCCCCCCAGGGCCAAGAGACCCAGTACTTC.

The chain uses TRBV20-1 and TRBJ2-7; D uncertain. The CDR3 has 10 amino acids. Germline values: CDR1 DFQATT, CDR2 SNEGSKA (reference sequence). The germline V and J ends were trimmed by 4 bases and 3 bases, with 4 bases remaining between them. CDR3 sequence: CSATNYEQYF. The CDR3 DNA reads TGCAGTGCTACCAACTACGAGCAGTACTTC.

This clone was observed once. The chain is built from TRBV29-1 and TRBJ1-1; D is perhaps TRBD1 (6 bases). The germline V gene encodes CDR1 SQVTM and CDR2 ANQGSEA. The V gene lost 6 bases and the J gene lost 5 bases, with 16 bases spanning the gap. The CDR3 covers 13 residues. CDR3 nucleotide sequence: TGCAGCGTAGACGAGACAGGAGAGACTGAAGCTTTCTTT. It encodes CSVDETGETEAFF.

The chain employs TRBV6-5 and TRBJ2-7; D may be TRBD1 (6 bases). The V and J ends lost 6 bases and 6 bases respectively, with 15 bases between them. The germline CDR1 and CDR2 sequences are MNHEY and SVGAGI. The CDR3 has 13 residues. The chain's CDR3 is CASRRGQFAEQYF. The CDR3 nucleotides are TGTGCCAGCAGACGCGGACAGTTCGCCGAGCAGTACTTC.

V usage is TRBV4-3 and J usage is TRBJ1-1, with D perhaps matching TRBD1 (5 bases). This CDR3 has 16 residues. V was pared by 5 bases and J by 6 bases, with 22 bases between. CDR1 is LGHNA and CDR2 is YSLEER in the germline V gene. The CDR3 spells CASSSAQGSGNAEAFF. CDR3 coding DNA: TGCGCCAGCAGCTCGGCGCAGGGTTCGGGAAACGCTGAAGCTTTCTTT.

The chain has TRBV15 and TRBJ1-5; no clear D gene. CDR3 size: 13 residues. From germline, CDR1 is LNHNV and CDR2 YYDKDF (reference sequence). The V end was cut by 0 bases, the J end by 9 bases, with 9 bases between. DNA for the CDR3: TGTGCCACCAGCAGAGATCTCGGCAGGCCCCAGCATTTT. The encoded protein is CATSRDLGRPQHF. The full variable domain, with the rest looked up from reference TRBV15 and TRBJ1-5, is DAMVIQNPRYQVTQFGKPVTLSCSQTLNHNVMYWYQQKSSQAPKLLFHYYDKDFNNEADTPDNFQSRRPNTSFCFLDIRSPGLGDTAMYLCATSRDLGRPQHFGDGTRLSIL.

The chain joins TRBV19 to TRBJ2-3; 9 nucleotides align to TRBD1. The CDR3 is 13 residues long. Trimming took 10 bases from V and 2 from J; bases not matched to a gene: 4. Germline V gene lookup returns CDR1 LNHDA and CDR2 SQIVND (reference sequence). CDR3 protein: CATRTGATDTQYF. As DNA, the CDR3 is TGTGCCACCCGGACAGGGGCCACAGATACGCAGTATTTT.

The V call is TRBV14, the J call TRBJ2-3; 7 bases fit TRBD2. Germline loops: CDR1 SGHDN, CDR2 FVKESK. The CDR3 extends over 16 amino acids. With 1 base clipped from V and 0 bases from J, the junction kept 4 bases outside the gene matches. This chain's CDR3 is CASSQVLAASTDTQYF. The CDR3 DNA follows: TGTGCCAGCAGCCAAGTCCTAGCGGCTAGCACAGATACGCAGTATTTT.

V usage is TRBV10-3 and J usage is TRBJ2-5, with D possibly called TRBD1 or TRBD2 (5 bases each). Germline V gene sequence: CDR1 ENHRY, CDR2 SYGVKD. Trimming took 8 bases from V and 5 from J, leaving 15 bases between them. There are 13 residues in the CDR3. CDR3 region: CAIRGGTGETQYF. DNA of the CDR3: TGTGCCATCCGTGGGGGAACGGGGGAGACCCAGTACTTC.

The chain recombines TRBV12-5 with TRBJ1-1; 8 bases are a match to TRBD1. The germline CDR1 and CDR2 sequences are LGHNT and FRNRAP. Trimming took 5 bases from V and 4 from J; bases not matched to a gene: 12. The CDR3 sequence is 16 residues long. This CDR3 reads CASGPPNQGAPTEAFF. The CDR3 region has the DNA TGTGCTAGTGGTCCCCCTAATCAGGGGGCGCCCACTGAAGCTTTCTTT. Using reference TRBV12-5 and TRBJ1-1 for the parts outside the CDR3, the full variable domain is DARVTQTPRHKVTEMGQEVTMRCQPILGHNTVFWYRQTMMQGLELLAYFRNRAPLDDSGMPKDRFSAEMPDATLATLKIQPSEPRDSAVYFCASGPPNQGAPTEAFFGQGTRLTVV.

The gene calls are TRBV7-2 and TRBJ1-2; 8 bases line up with TRBD1. The V gene's germline CDR1 is SGHTA and CDR2 FQGNSA. The V segment lost 3 bases and the J segment 8 bases; nucleotides outside the gene matches: 17. The CDR3 is 17 amino acids. The CDR3 DNA reads as TGTGCCAGCAGCTTTGGAGCCTTCTGGACAGGGTCCGAGGGCTACACCTTC. It encodes CASSFGAFWTGSEGYTF.

This clone was recorded once. The rearrangement links TRBV18 to TRBJ1-2, with D unclear. Trimming removed 6 bases from V and 3 bases from J, with 11 bases in between. Germline V lookup: CDR1 KGHSH, CDR2 LQKENI. The CDR3 contains 13 residues. The CDR3 loop reads CASSLTVDYGYTF. In nucleotides, the CDR3 is TGTGCCAGCTCCTTAACAGTGGACTATGGCTACACCTTC. Full variable domain (rest looked up from reference TRBV18 and TRBJ1-2): NAGVMQNPRHLVRRRGQEARLRCSPMKGHSHVYWYRQLPEEGLKFMVYLQKENIIDESGMPKERFSAEFPKEGPSILRIQQVVRGDSAAYFCASSLTVDYGYTFGSGTRLTVV.

In its sample, this clone was seen once. The CDR3 loop is CASSIWGLIGGKAGELFF. The CDR3 DNA reads TGTGCCAGTAGTATCTGGGGCTTGATCGGGGGCAAGGCCGGGGAGCTGTTTTTT. This rearrangement joins TRBV19 to TRBJ2-2; perhaps D is TRBD1 or TRBD2 (6 bases each). Trimming pared 3 bases from V and 6 bases from J, leaving 23 bases between. Germline lookup yields CDR1 LNHDA and CDR2 SQIVND (reference sequence). The CDR3 is made up of 18 amino acids.

The J gene is TRBJ1-2, the V gene TRBV5-1; D not certain. V lost 0 bases, J lost 5 bases, and 11 bases lay in between. CDR1 and CDR2 (germline): SGHRS, YFSETQ. CDR3 length: 14 residues. Here the CDR3 DNA reads TGCGCCAGCAGCTTGGGGGAGATGGAGTATGGCTACACCTTC. The encoded protein is CASSLGEMEYGYTF.

This sequence joins TRBV7-9 and TRBJ1-1, with a weak D call TRBD1 (6 bases). The CDR3 contains 14 residues. The germline gives CDR1 SEHNR, CDR2 FQNEAQ (reference sequence). V was pared by 4 bases and J by 6 bases, with 15 bases between. CDR3 sequence: CASSSQGGVAEAFF. CDR3 bases: TGTGCCAGCAGCTCACAGGGTGGTGTCGCTGAAGCTTTCTTT. Supplemented by reference TRBV7-9 and TRBJ1-1, the full variable domain reads DTGVSQNPRHKITKRGQNVTFRCDPISEHNRLYWYRQTLGQGPEFLTYFQNEAQLEKSRLLSDRFSAERPKGSFSTLEIQRTEQGDSAMYLCASSSQGGVAEAFFGQGTRLTVV.

V and J are TRBV15 and TRBJ2-1; unclear D gene. Germline lookup yields CDR1 LNHNV and CDR2 YYDKDF (reference sequence). The V end lost 1 base, the J end lost 7 bases, and 5 bases lay between the germline ends. The CDR3 is made up of 12 amino acids. In DNA, the CDR3 is TGTGCCACCAGCAGAGTCCTGAATGAGCAGTTCTTC. Its translation: CATSRVLNEQFF.

V is TRBV28 and J is TRBJ1-2; D call uncertain. V dropped 2 bases and J dropped 2 bases, with 9 bases sitting between them. Germline values: CDR1 MDHEN, CDR2 SYDVKM. The length of the CDR3 is 14 residues. CDR3: CASSLVGPNYGYTF. CDR3 nucleotide sequence: TGTGCCAGCAGTTTAGTAGGCCCCAACTATGGCTACACCTTC.

The gene calls are TRBV6-1 and TRBJ1-2; no clear D. Trimming took off 7 bases at V and 1 base at J, with 4 bases between the two ends. Germline V gives CDR1 MNHNS, CDR2 SASEGT. This CDR3 comprises 11 residues. The CDR3 reads CASKSNYGYTF. In DNA form, the CDR3 reads TGTGCCAGCAAAAGTAACTATGGCTACACCTTC.

The chain links TRBV28 to TRBJ2-7, with D maybe TRBD2 (5 bases). The CDR3 has 13 amino acids. Trimming left V 7 bases short and J 6 bases short, with 16 bases between. CDR1 MDHEN and CDR2 SYDVKM come from the germline V gene. The CDR3 coding sequence is TGTGCCAGCACGGGAAGGTCGGGTCTCGAGCAGTACTTC. Residues: CASTGRSGLEQYF.